The 32 T cell receptor beta chains below all came from one sample that was sequenced in a study of T cell clonality in common variable immunodeficiency. Notes on the study in general: Common variable immunodeficiency TCR beta sequences reportedly had fewer deletions and N-nucleotide insertions.

Their target antigens are unknown. Some clones are missing from TCRdb's copy, which holds only in-frame ones; the method was immunoSEQ multiplex PCR. The specimen has around 21,000 clones, none found just once. The sample comprised peripheral blood mononuclear cells. The receptors here all came from a human donor with common variable immunodeficiency.

Regarding this clone: Read data end 3 residues before the CDR3 end; the end is taken from the germline J gene. V is TRBV7-2 and J is TRBJ2-7, with 12 bases aligning to TRBD2. CDR3 length: 15 residues. The V gene's germline CDR1 is SGHTA and CDR2 FQGNSA. With V trimmed by 5 bases and J by 2 bases, 4 bases remained unmatched. The CDR3 DNA, read in part, is TGTGCCAGCAGCCCGCTAGCGGGGGGGACCTACGAG. Protein sequence: CASSPLAGGTYE. The full CDR3 protein is CASSPLAGGTYEQYF.

This clone was recorded a few times. The CDR3 end falls 3 residues outside the read, so it is completed with the germline J gene. J is TRBJ2-3 and V is TRBV7-2; D is unclear. The V end was cut by 5 bases, the J end by 4 bases, with 13 bases between. This CDR3 spans 14 amino acids. Germline-derived CDR1 and CDR2 are SGHTA and FQGNSA. CDR3 bases read: TGTGCCAGCAGCCTCTCGAACAAGGCAGATACG. It yields the protein CASSLSNKADT. The entire CDR3 reads CASSLSNKADTQYF.

This clone was detected a few times. CDR3 residues: CASSWRAGGPDTQYF. The covered CDR3 bases are TGTGCCAGCAGCTGGAGAGCGGGGGGGCCAGATACG. This sequence joins TRBV7-9 and TRBJ2-3; 10 bases fit TRBD2. From the germline J gene comes the end of the CDR3, since the read stops 3 residues before it. Trimming took 4 bases from V and 4 from J; bases not matched to a gene: 5. Germline-derived CDR1 and CDR2 are SEHNR and FQNEAQ (reference sequence). The length of the CDR3 is 15 residues.

This clone occurred a few times. The observed sequence ends 3 residues before the CDR3 terminus, with the missing tail filled in from the germline J gene. The genes are TRBV18 and TRBJ2-3; D not certain. V lost 3 bases, J lost 0 bases, and 10 bases lay in between. The V gene's germline CDR1 is KGHSH and CDR2 LQKENI. The CDR3 is 15 amino acids. The sequenced CDR3 bases are TGTGCCAGCTCACCGTACTCCCCTAGCACAGATACG. Residues: CASSPYSPSTDT. The complete CDR3 reads CASSPYSPSTDTQYF.

A note on this clone: The read halts 3 residues ahead of the CDR3 end, with the missing end drawn from the germline J gene. The chain joins TRBV7-2 to TRBJ2-2; D call uncertain. V was shortened by 3 bases and J by 5 bases, with 4 bases between the two germline ends. Per the germline V gene, CDR1 is SGHTA and CDR2 is FQGNSA. This CDR3 comprises 12 residues. The CDR3 DNA, read in part, is TGTGCCAGCAGCTTTTATACCGGGGAG. Its protein product is CASSFYTGE. The full CDR3 protein reads CASSFYTGELFF.

Concerning this clone: The CDR3 end is not reached by the read, which stops 3 residues before it; the germline J gene fills it in. The rearrangement uses TRBV19 and TRBJ2-5; D gene unclear. Germline CDR1 reads LNHDA; CDR2 reads SQIVND (reference sequence). The length of the CDR3 is 14 residues. The ends were cut back, 6 bases at V and 2 bases at J, with 13 bases in the middle. CDR3 sequence reads: CASSIVNLQETQYF. The DNA read from the CDR3 is TGTGCCAGTAGCATCGTAAACTTACAAGAGACC.

This clone appeared a few times. The DNA ends 3 residues before the CDR3 does, and the rest of the CDR3 is filled in from the germline J gene. The chain recombines TRBV7-2 with TRBJ2-1, with 9 bases lining up with TRBD2. The CDR3 contains 15 residues. Germline V gives CDR1 SGHTA, CDR2 FQGNSA. Unmatched junction bases numbered 7, after V lost 5 bases and J lost 5 bases. CDR3 loop: CASSALAGSDNEQFF. Partial CDR3 DNA: TGTGCCAGCAGCGCACTAGCGGGCTCGGACAATGAG.

This clone turned up a few times. Read coverage stops 3 residues before the CDR3 terminus; the germline J gene supplies the remainder. The chain has TRBV20-1 and TRBJ2-1; 11 bases are a match to TRBD2. Germline lookup yields CDR1 DFQATT and CDR2 SNEGSKA (reference sequence). This CDR3 spans 14 amino acids. V lost 6 bases, J lost 4 bases, and 5 bases stayed unmatched. The CDR3 sequence is CSATSGGIYNEQFF. CDR3 bases read: TGCAGTGCAACTAGCGGGGGTATATACAATGAG.

This clone was picked up a small number of times. The CDR3 bases that were read are TGTGCCAGCGGGAACAGGGGGTATAGTATCTATGGC. It is translated as CASGNRGYSIYG. The CDR3, in full, reads CASGNRGYSIYGYTF. V gene TRBV7-2 combines with J gene TRBJ1-2, with 8 bases identical to TRBD1. The read ends 3 residues before the CDR3 terminus; that terminus is restored from the germline J gene. The V gene end was trimmed by 8 bases and the J gene end by 4 bases; junction bases not matched to a gene: 12. Germline V lookup: CDR1 SGHTA, CDR2 FQGNSA. The CDR3 extends over 15 amino acids.

This clone was seen a handful of times. The read ends 3 residues before the CDR3 terminus; that terminus is restored from the germline J gene. The chain joins TRBV7-3 to TRBJ2-2; TRBD1 matches 9 bases. The J segment lost 4 bases and the V segment lost 2 bases, leaving 5 bases of the junction unmatched. Per germline, CDR1 SGHTA and CDR2 FQGTGA. The CDR3 runs 16 residues. The sequenced CDR3 bases are TGTGCCAGCAGCTTAGAGGACAGGGGCCCCACCGGGGAG. Encoded protein: CASSLEDRGPTGE. The whole CDR3 protein is CASSLEDRGPTGELFF.

This clone is medium-sized by share. The read comes to an end 3 residues before the CDR3 does, leaving the germline J gene to fill in the end. The gene calls are TRBV20-1 and TRBJ2-3, with 13 bases matching TRBD2. CDR1 is DFQATT and CDR2 is SNEGSKA in the germline V gene (reference sequence). There are 16 residues in the CDR3. Germline trimming cut 5 bases from V and 6 bases from J; bases unmatched to any gene: 11. The CDR3 bases that were read are TGCAGTGCTCCCCGAACTAGCGGGAGGGCCAAGGATACG. Translation: CSAPRTSGRAKDT. The entire CDR3 protein is CSAPRTSGRAKDTQYF.

There are a few counts of this clone. The read ends 3 residues early relative to the CDR3; the germline J gene fills the gap. V and J are TRBV18 and TRBJ2-5, with D maybe TRBD2 (5 bases). Germline V lookup: CDR1 KGHSH, CDR2 LQKENI. The germline V and J ends were trimmed by 4 bases and 5 bases, with 14 bases remaining between them. CDR3 size: 14 residues. The CDR3 bases that were read are TGTGCCAGCTCACTGAACGAGGGCGTGGAGACC. This translates into CASSLNEGVET. The full CDR3 reads CASSLNEGVETQYF.

For this clone: Coverage ceases 3 residues before the CDR3 finishes, and the germline J gene fills in the end. The chain has TRBV7-6 and TRBJ2-6, with 7 positions matching TRBD1. The CDR3 sequence is 18 residues long. Germline CDR1 reads SGHVS; CDR2 reads FNYEAQ. Losses at the gene ends were 1 base for V and 2 bases for J; bases not matched to a gene: 8. This CDR3 is CASSLEGAGLAGANVLTF. The CDR3 DNA, read in part, is TGTGCCAGCAGCTTAGAGGGGGCAGGGTTAGCTGGGGCCAACGTC.

A word on this clone: The read ends 3 residues before the CDR3 terminus; that terminus is restored from the germline J gene. The genes are TRBV2 and TRBJ1-1; TRBD1 is a possible D gene (5 bases). The CDR3 runs 13 residues. The germline V gene has CDR1 SNHLY and CDR2 FYNNEI. Trimming took off 6 bases at V and 2 bases at J, with 10 bases between the two ends. The CDR3 DNA, read in part, is TGTGCCAGCAGCCCGACAGTAAACACTGAA. Translating gives CASSPTVNTE. The CDR3 in its entirety is CASSPTVNTEAFF.

This clone was seen a handful of times. The observed sequence ends 3 residues before the CDR3 terminus, with the missing tail filled in from the germline J gene. This chain uses TRBV7-9 with TRBJ2-1, with D possibly matching TRBD2 (5 bases). Germline V gives CDR1 SEHNR, CDR2 FQNEAQ (reference sequence). Trimming took 5 bases from V and 3 from J, leaving 14 bases between them. The CDR3 sequence is 15 residues long. CDR3: CASSPRTGVYNEQFF. CDR3 DNA, as far as it was read: TGTGCCAGCAGCCCCCGTACCGGGGTCTACAATGAG.

This clone was seen more than once but under ten times. The sequence runs out 3 residues before the end of the CDR3; the remainder is reconstructed from the germline J gene. V and J are TRBV6-2 or TRBV6-3 and TRBJ2-1, with 10 bases fitting TRBD2. The CDR3 has 15 amino acids. Germline lookup yields CDR1 MNHEY and CDR2 SVGEGT. The ends lost 5 bases at V and 1 base at J; junction bases unmatched: 2. CDR3 in amino acids: CASSASGGSYNEQFF. Incomplete CDR3 DNA: TGTGCCAGCAGTGCTAGCGGGGGTTCCTACAATGAG.

This clone showed up just a few times. Read data end 3 residues before the CDR3 end; the end is taken from the germline J gene. The chain combines TRBV19 with TRBJ2-1, with a tentative D call TRBD2 (6 bases). Trimming cost V 1 base and J 0 bases, with 16 bases left between them. The CDR3 contains 18 residues. Germline V gene sequence: CDR1 LNHDA, CDR2 SQIVND (reference sequence). The DNA read from the CDR3 is TGTGCCAGTAGTATAGGAGATCTGGGGGGAGTCTCCTACAATGAG. Protein product: CASSIGDLGGVSYNE. The whole CDR3 is CASSIGDLGGVSYNEQFF.

Turning to this clone: The read gets to within 3 residues of the CDR3 end, and the germline J gene fills in the rest. This rearrangement joins TRBV19 to TRBJ1-1, with 10 bases that match TRBD1. The CDR3 has 15 amino acids. Germline CDR1 LNHDA, CDR2 SQIVND (reference sequence). The covered CDR3 bases are TGTGCCAGTAGTAACGGACAGGGGGTCGTTCAAACG. Encoded protein: CASSNGQGVVQT. The whole CDR3 is CASSNGQGVVQTAFF.

In regard to this clone: From the germline J gene comes the end of the CDR3, since the read stops 3 residues before it. V is TRBV18 and J is TRBJ1-2; D may be TRBD1 (6 bases). V was pared by 6 bases and J by 3 bases, with 14 bases between. Germline assignment: CDR1 KGHSH and CDR2 LQKENI. This CDR3 has 14 amino acids. The covered CDR3 bases are TGTGCCAGCTCCCTTACGTACAGGGACTATGGC. Amino acid sequence: CASSLTYRDYG. The full CDR3 sequence reads CASSLTYRDYGYTF.

In its sample, this clone ranks as large. The read terminates 3 residues ahead of where the CDR3 ends, so the germline J gene completes it. The chain couples TRBV6-4 to TRBJ2-1; TRBD2 might be the D (6 bases). Between the trimmed V and J ends, which lost 0 bases and 7 bases, there was a span of 13 bases. The germline gives CDR1 MRHNA, CDR2 SNTAGT. This CDR3 is built from 15 residues. The CDR3 region is CASSDSGGTGNEQFF. The part of the CDR3 DNA that was read is TGTGCCAGCAGTGACTCGGGGGGTACGGGAAATGAG.

Points on this clone: The CDR3 is cut off 3 residues early in the read; its end comes from the germline J gene. The chain couples TRBV19 to TRBJ2-1, with 13 bases matching TRBD2. The CDR3 extends over 13 amino acids. The V gene end was trimmed by 8 bases and the J gene end by 7 bases; junction bases not matched to a gene: 2. Germline V gene lookup returns CDR1 LNHDA and CDR2 SQIVND (reference sequence). The CDR3 bases that were read are TGTGCCAGTGCGGGACTAGCGGGGAATGAG. Its translation is CASAGLAGNE. The entire CDR3 sequence reads CASAGLAGNEQFF.

This clone was observed a handful of times. The sequence runs out 3 residues before the end of the CDR3; the remainder is reconstructed from the germline J gene. V and J are TRBV19 and TRBJ2-3; D perhaps matches TRBD2 (7 bases). Germline V gene sequence: CDR1 LNHDA, CDR2 SQIVND (reference sequence). Trimming left V 6 bases short and J 2 bases short, with 18 bases between. The CDR3 consists of 16 residues. CDR3 DNA (partial): TGTGCCAGTAGCCTAGGGGGGGGTAACCCCACAGATACG. This translates into CASSLGGGNPTDT. The full-length CDR3 reads as CASSLGGGNPTDTQYF.

This clone was seen a few times. The CDR3 end falls 3 residues outside the read, so it is completed with the germline J gene. The rearrangement links TRBV7-9 to TRBJ1-1, with no clear D. V gave up 5 bases and J gave up 0 bases, with 7 bases separating them. This CDR3 spans 13 amino acids. Germline CDR1 and CDR2: SEHNR and FQNEAQ (reference sequence). Here the CDR3 reads CASSLVLNTEAFF. The part of the CDR3 DNA that was read is TGTGCCAGCAGCCTTGTCCTGAACACTGAA.

This clone was recorded a few times. The CDR3 end is not reached by the read, which stops 3 residues before it; the germline J gene fills it in. The chain links TRBV19 to TRBJ1-1, with 7 nucleotides matching TRBD1. V lost 7 bases to trimming and J lost 4 bases; unmatched junction nucleotides: 6. CDR1 is LNHDA and CDR2 is SQIVND in the germline V gene (reference sequence). CDR3 size: 13 residues. The CDR3 region is CASTNRGPTEAFF. The CDR3 bases that were read are TGTGCCAGTACCAACAGGGGTCCCACTGAA. Variable domain in full (rest from reference TRBV19 and TRBJ1-1): DGGITQSPKYLFRKEGQNVTLSCEQNLNHDAMYWYRQDPGQGLRLIYYSQIVNDFQKGDIAEGYSVSREKKESFPLTVTSAQKNPTAFYLCASTNRGPTEAFFGQGTRLTVV.

This clone was observed a few times. The CDR3 is cut off 3 residues early in the read; its end comes from the germline J gene. This sequence joins TRBV2 and TRBJ2-3; 13 bases align to TRBD2. Germline-derived CDR1 and CDR2 are SNHLY and FYNNEI. The CDR3 is 17 amino acids. The V gene end was trimmed by 5 bases and the J gene end by 4 bases; junction bases not matched to a gene: 9. The CDR3 region is CASSRTGLAGFSDTQYF. The covered CDR3 bases are TGTGCCAGCAGTCGAACGGGACTAGCGGGATTCTCAGATACG.

This clone was detected a few times. The read ends 3 residues early relative to the CDR3; the germline J gene fills the gap. The chain combines TRBV29-1 with TRBJ2-5; 10 bases line up with TRBD1. The CDR3 runs 12 residues. Germline V gives CDR1 SQVTM, CDR2 ANQGSEA. V trimming: 6 bases; J trimming: 5 bases; junction bases outside the gene matches: 3. The CDR3 reads CSVTGGAETQYF. CDR3 DNA (partial): TGCAGCGTGACAGGGGGCGCGGAGACC.

Turning to this clone: The read is 3 residues too short to cover the CDR3 end, so that end is filled in from the germline J gene. This chain joins TRBV18 and TRBJ2-7, with a weak D call TRBD1 (5 bases). Germline V CDR1 and CDR2: KGHSH, LQKENI. V was trimmed by 6 bases and J by 3 bases, leaving 12 bases between them. This CDR3 contains 13 residues. The CDR3 sequence is CASSSRVDYEQYF. CDR3 DNA (partial): TGTGCCAGCTCCTCCAGGGTCGACTACGAG.

Comments on this clone: Read coverage stops 3 residues before the CDR3 terminus; the germline J gene supplies the remainder. The chain has TRBV19 and TRBJ2-1; 9 bases agree with TRBD1. Germline trimming cut 3 bases from V and 6 bases from J; bases unmatched to any gene: 9. Germline V gene lookup returns CDR1 LNHDA and CDR2 SQIVND (reference sequence). The CDR3 runs to 16 residues. The CDR3 DNA, read in part, is TGTGCCAGTAGTATTACGCGGACAGGGGTGGGCAATGAG. Translated: CASSITRTGVGNE. The entire CDR3 protein reads CASSITRTGVGNEQFF.

The CDR3 DNA, read in part, is TGTGCCAGCCATGGACAGGGCGTGAAA. Amino acids: CASHGQGVK. The whole CDR3 sequence reads CASHGQGVKLFF. J is TRBJ1-4 and V is TRBV2, with 8 bases fitting TRBD1. The read finishes 3 residues shy of the CDR3 end, and the germline J gene is used to complete it. The CDR3 extends over 12 amino acids. Germline V gives CDR1 SNHLY, CDR2 FYNNEI.

This clone was detected a few times. The read ends 3 residues early relative to the CDR3; the germline J gene fills the gap. V usage is TRBV7-2 and J usage is TRBJ1-5; 7 positions match TRBD1. With 3 bases clipped from V and 4 bases from J, the junction kept 0 bases outside the gene matches. The germline V gene encodes CDR1 SGHTA and CDR2 FQGNSA. The CDR3 loop spans 13 amino acids. Here the CDR3 reads CASSFRGNQPQHF. CDR3 DNA, as far as it was read: TGTGCCAGCAGCTTCAGGGGGAATCAGCCC.

This clone was seen more than once but under ten times. The read comes to an end 3 residues before the CDR3 does, leaving the germline J gene to fill in the end. The chain has TRBV7-2 and TRBJ2-7, with unresolved D. V gave up 5 bases and J gave up 0 bases, with 14 bases separating them. The CDR3 spans 15 residues. Germline loops: CDR1 SGHTA, CDR2 FQGNSA. The CDR3 is CASSEWATLSYEQYF. CDR3 bases read: TGTGCCAGCAGCGAGTGGGCAACTCTCTCCTACGAG.

A note on this clone: The read ends 3 residues shy of where the CDR3 ends; the end is completed using the germline J gene. The chain couples TRBV19 to TRBJ2-1; TRBD2 matches at 8 bases. CDR1 LNHDA and CDR2 SQIVND come from the germline V gene (reference sequence). The CDR3 contains 16 residues. The V gene end was trimmed by 10 bases and the J gene end by 0 bases; junction bases not matched to a gene: 11. The CDR3 loop reads CATKRSGGGSYNEQFF. CDR3 DNA (partial): TGTGCCACTAAGAGATCGGGGGGGGGCTCCTACAATGAG.